Each of the 8 T cell receptor beta chains below was sequenced from the same sample in a study of cytomegalovirus exposure and HLA in healthy donors. Some clones are missing from TCRdb's copy, which holds only in-frame ones; the method was immunoSEQ multiplex PCR. The data hold fewer than 400,000 clones, with roughly 90% observed a single time. The source material was PBMCs. These receptors all come from a man younger than 40 in good health and CMV-seronegative.

The V call is TRBV27, the J call TRBJ1-2; TRBD1 aligns across 10 bases. The germline CDR1 and CDR2 sequences are MNHEY and SMNVEV (reference sequence). This CDR3 has 17 residues. J gave up 4 bases and V 6 bases, and 14 bases lay outside the gene matches. Written as DNA, the CDR3 is TGTGCCAGCAGGCTGACCGGGACAGGGGCCGTTGGCTATGGCTACACCTTC. Its translation is CASRLTGTGAVGYGYTF.

This chain joins TRBV19 and TRBJ2-3; D is unresolved. Deletions cut 5 bases from V and 3 bases from J, with 18 bases between. The CDR3 runs to 16 residues. Looked up from germline, CDR1 is LNHDA and CDR2 is SQIVND (reference sequence). The CDR3 sequence is CASSYHLVVWTDTQYF. CDR3 coding DNA: TGTGCCAGTAGTTACCACCTAGTTGTTTGGACAGATACGCAGTATTTT. Full variable domain (remainder filled in from reference TRBV19 and TRBJ2-3): DGGITQSPKYLFRKEGQNVTLSCEQNLNHDAMYWYRQDPGQGLRLIYYSQIVNDFQKGDIAEGYSVSREKKESFPLTVTSAQKNPTAFYLCASSYHLVVWTDTQYFGPGTRLTVL.

The chain has TRBV5-1 and TRBJ1-5; D is uncertain. With 0 bases removed from V and 0 bases from J, the gap between germline ends came to 13 bases. Germline V gene lookup returns CDR1 SGHRS and CDR2 YFSETQ. The length of the CDR3 is 17 residues. This chain's CDR3 is CASSLDPRGYSNQPQHF. The CDR3 DNA reads TGCGCCAGCAGCTTGGATCCCCGGGGTTATAGCAATCAGCCCCAGCATTTT.

The chain combines TRBV13 with TRBJ2-2; TRBD1 agrees at 7 bases. This CDR3 has 17 residues. The junction had 17 bases not matched to a gene; V was cut back by 8 bases and J by 5 bases. CDR1 and CDR2 (germline): PRHDT, FYEKMQ (reference sequence). The CDR3 region is CASASSETGWDTGELFF. The CDR3 coding sequence is TGTGCCAGCGCCTCAAGCGAGACAGGGTGGGATACCGGGGAGCTGTTTTTT.

This chain uses TRBV5-6 with TRBJ1-6; D call uncertain. Germline CDR1 SGHDT, CDR2 YYEEEE. The CDR3 has 14 amino acids. Trimming took off 5 bases at V and 7 bases at J, with 13 bases between the two ends. The CDR3 bases are TGTGCCAGCAGAAGGCGGGAGGGAAATTCACCCCTCCACTTT. It codes for CASRRREGNSPLHF.

Written as DNA, the CDR3 is TGTGCCAGCAGTTCCAACTACGAGCAGTACTTC. Amino acids: CASSSNYEQYF. The V and J genes are TRBV6-5 and TRBJ2-7; D not certain. CDR3 length equals 11 residues. Deletions cut 4 bases from V and 3 bases from J, with 4 bases between. From germline, CDR1 is MNHEY and CDR2 SVGAGI.

The chain combines TRBV2 with TRBJ2-5; 14 nucleotides line up with TRBD2. Germline V gene lookup returns CDR1 SNHLY and CDR2 FYNNEI. J gave up 0 bases and V 6 bases, and 12 bases lay outside the gene matches. This CDR3 region has 19 residues. Here the CDR3 reads CASRGRGLAGGEYQETQYF. As DNA, the CDR3 is TGTGCCAGCAGGGGCCGAGGACTAGCGGGGGGCGAGTACCAAGAGACCCAGTACTTC.

This clone was seen just once. CDR3 protein: CASSIYSPSGTGVYEQYF. CDR3 nucleotides: TGTGCCAGTAGTATTTATTCTCCCTCCGGGACAGGGGTCTACGAGCAGTACTTC. This chain joins TRBV19 and TRBJ2-7; 10 bases are shared with TRBD1. This CDR3 contains 18 residues. V dropped 3 bases and J dropped 3; count of bases not matched to a gene: 14. CDR1 LNHDA and CDR2 SQIVND come from the germline V gene (reference sequence).